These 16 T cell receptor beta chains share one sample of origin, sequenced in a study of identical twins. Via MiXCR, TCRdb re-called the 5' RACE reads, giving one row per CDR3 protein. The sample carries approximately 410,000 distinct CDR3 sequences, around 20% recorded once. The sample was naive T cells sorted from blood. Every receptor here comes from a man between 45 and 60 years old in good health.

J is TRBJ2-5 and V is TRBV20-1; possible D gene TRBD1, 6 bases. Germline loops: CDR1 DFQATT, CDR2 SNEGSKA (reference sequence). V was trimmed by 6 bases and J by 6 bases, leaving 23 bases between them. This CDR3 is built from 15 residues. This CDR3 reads CSATRDTGAIKTQYF. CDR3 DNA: TGCAGTGCAACCCGGGACACTGGGGCGATAAAGACCCAGTACTTC.

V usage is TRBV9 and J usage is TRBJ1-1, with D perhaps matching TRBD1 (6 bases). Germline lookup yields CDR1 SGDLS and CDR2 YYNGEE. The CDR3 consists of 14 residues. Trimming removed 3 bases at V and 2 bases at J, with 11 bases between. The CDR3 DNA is TGTGCCAGCAGCGCGGACAGTTTAAACACTGAAGCTTTCTTT. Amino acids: CASSADSLNTEAFF.

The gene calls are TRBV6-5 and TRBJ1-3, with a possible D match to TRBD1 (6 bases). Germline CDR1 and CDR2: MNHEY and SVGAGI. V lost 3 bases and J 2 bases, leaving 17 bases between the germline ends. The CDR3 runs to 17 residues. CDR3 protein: CASSYSLQGHAGNTIYF. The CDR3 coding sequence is TGTGCCAGCAGTTATTCACTACAGGGTCATGCTGGAAACACCATATATTTT.

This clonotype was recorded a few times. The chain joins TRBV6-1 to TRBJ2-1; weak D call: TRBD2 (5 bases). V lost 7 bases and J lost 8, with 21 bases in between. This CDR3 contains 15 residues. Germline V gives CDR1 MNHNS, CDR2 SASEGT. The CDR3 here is CASTHPGVKGDEQFF. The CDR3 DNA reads TGTGCCAGCACCCACCCCGGGGTAAAAGGCGATGAGCAGTTCTTC.

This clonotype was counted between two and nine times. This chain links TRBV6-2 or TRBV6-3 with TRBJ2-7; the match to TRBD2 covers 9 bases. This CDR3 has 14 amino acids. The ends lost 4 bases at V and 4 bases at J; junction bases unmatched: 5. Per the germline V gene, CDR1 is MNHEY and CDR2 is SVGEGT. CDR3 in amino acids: CASSWGSGSYEQYF. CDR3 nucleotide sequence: TGTGCCAGCAGTTGGGGTAGCGGGAGTTACGAGCAGTACTTC.

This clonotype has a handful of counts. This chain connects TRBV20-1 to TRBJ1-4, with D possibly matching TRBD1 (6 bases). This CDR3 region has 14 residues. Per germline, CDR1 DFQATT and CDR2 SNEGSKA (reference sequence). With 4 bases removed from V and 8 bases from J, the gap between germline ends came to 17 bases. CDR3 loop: CSATPGAGGEKLFF. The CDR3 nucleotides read TGCAGTGCTACCCCAGGGGCGGGGGGGGAAAAACTGTTTTTT.

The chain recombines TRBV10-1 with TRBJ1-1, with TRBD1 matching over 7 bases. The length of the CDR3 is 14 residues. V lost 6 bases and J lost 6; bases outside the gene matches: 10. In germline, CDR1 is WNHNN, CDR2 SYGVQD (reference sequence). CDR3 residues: CASSRLGGWPEAFF. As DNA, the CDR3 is TGCGCCAGCAGCCGTCTAGGGGGCTGGCCTGAAGCTTTCTTT.

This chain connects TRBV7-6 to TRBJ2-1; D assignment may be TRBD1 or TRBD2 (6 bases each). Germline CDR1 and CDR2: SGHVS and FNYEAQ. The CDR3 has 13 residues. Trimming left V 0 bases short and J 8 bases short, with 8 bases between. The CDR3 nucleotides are TGTGCCAGCAGCTTAGCGGAGGGGGATGAGCAGTTCTTC. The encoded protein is CASSLAEGDEQFF.

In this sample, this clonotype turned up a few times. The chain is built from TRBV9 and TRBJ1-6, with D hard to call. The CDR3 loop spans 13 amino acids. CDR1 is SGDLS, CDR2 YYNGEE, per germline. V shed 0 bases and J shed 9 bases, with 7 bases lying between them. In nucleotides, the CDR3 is TGTGCCAGCAGCGTAGGGGTCGGTTCACCCCTCCACTTT. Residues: CASSVGVGSPLHF.

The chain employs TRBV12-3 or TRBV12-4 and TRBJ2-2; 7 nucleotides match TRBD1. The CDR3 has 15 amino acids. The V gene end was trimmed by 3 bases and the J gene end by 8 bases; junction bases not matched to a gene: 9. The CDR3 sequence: CASSFRQGWIGELFF. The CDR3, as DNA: TGTGCCAGCAGTTTCCGACAGGGATGGATTGGGGAGCTGTTTTTT.

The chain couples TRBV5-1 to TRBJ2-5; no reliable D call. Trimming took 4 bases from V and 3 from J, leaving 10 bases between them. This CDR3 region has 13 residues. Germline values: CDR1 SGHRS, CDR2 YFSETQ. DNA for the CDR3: TGCGCCAGCAGCCCCTCTGGCGAAGAGACCCAGTACTTC. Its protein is CASSPSGEETQYF.

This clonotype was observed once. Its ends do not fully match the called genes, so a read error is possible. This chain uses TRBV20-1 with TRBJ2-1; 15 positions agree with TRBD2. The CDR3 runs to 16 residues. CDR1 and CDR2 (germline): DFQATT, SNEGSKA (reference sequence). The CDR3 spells CIADGLAGGSSGEQFF. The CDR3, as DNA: TGCATTGCTGATGGACTAGCGGGAGGGTCTAGTGGTGAGCAGTTCTTC.

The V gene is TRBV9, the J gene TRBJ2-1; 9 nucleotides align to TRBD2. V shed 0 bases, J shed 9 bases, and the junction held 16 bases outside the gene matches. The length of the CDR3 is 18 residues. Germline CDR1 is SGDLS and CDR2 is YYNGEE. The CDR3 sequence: CASSVAGLAGLRRGEQFF. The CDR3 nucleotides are TGTGCCAGCAGCGTAGCTGGCCTAGCGGGACTGAGGAGGGGTGAGCAGTTCTTC.

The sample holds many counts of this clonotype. CDR3 DNA: TGTGCCAGCAGTTATACACCGTGGCAGGACAATCAGCCCCAGCATTTT. It is translated as CASSYTPWQDNQPQHF. The chain employs TRBV6-2 or TRBV6-3 and TRBJ1-5; D remains ambiguous. Trimming shortened V by 3 bases and J by 3 bases, and 15 bases separated the two germline ends. This CDR3 contains 16 residues. CDR1 and CDR2 (germline): MNHEY, SVGEGT.

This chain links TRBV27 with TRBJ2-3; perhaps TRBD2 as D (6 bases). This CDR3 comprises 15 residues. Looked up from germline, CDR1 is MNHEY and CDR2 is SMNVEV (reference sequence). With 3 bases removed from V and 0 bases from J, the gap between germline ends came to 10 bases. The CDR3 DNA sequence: TGTGCCAGCAGTTTTAGCGGCTTTAGCACAGATACGCAGTATTTT. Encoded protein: CASSFSGFSTDTQYF.

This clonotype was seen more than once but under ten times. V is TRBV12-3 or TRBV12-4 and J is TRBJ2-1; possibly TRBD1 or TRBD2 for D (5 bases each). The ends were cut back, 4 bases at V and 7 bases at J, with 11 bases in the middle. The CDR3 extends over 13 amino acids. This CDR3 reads CASSSPWGNEQFF. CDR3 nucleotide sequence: TGTGCCAGCAGTTCACCATGGGGGAATGAGCAGTTCTTC.